One T cell receptor beta chain is described in this entry. Its antigen is unknown. This sample is drawn from a study of CD4+ T cells in melanoma. Whole-study findings and limits: Diverse differentiation states were reported for melanoma neoantigen-specific CD4+ T cells. CD8+ T cell, macrophage and B cell function reportedly correlated with neoantigen-specific CD4+ T cells.

Germline values: CDR1 SGHRS, CDR2 YFSETQ. This CDR3 has 15 residues. With 5 bases removed from V and 6 bases from J, the gap between germline ends came to 19 bases. TCRdb keeps only in-frame clones here, not all; method: immunoSEQ multiplex PCR. Here the sample spans 15,000 to 20,000 clones, more than 65% being singletons. The source is a human donor with melanoma. Sequencing input: cells from a culture (not recorded whether cultured in vitro). V and J are TRBV5-1 and TRBJ2-3; D may be TRBD1 or TRBD2 (5 bases each). The CDR3 is CASRPRDAPMDTQYF. The CDR3 DNA is TGCGCCAGCAGACCACGGGACGCCCCCATGGATACGCAGTATTTT. Complete variable domain (other parts from reference TRBV5-1 and TRBJ2-3): KAGVTQTPRYLIKTRGQQVTLSCSPISGHRSVSWYQQTPGQGLQFLFEYFSETQRNKGNFPGRFSGRQFSNSRSEMNVSTLELGDSALYLCASRPRDAPMDTQYFGPGTRLTVL.